These T cell receptor beta chains were read from a single sample in a study of cytomegalovirus exposure and HLA in healthy donors. The repertoire was sequenced with immunoSEQ multiplex PCR; TCRdb's copy has only in-frame clones and lacks some. The sample has 150,000 to 200,000 clones; 68% are singletons. Sequenced input: PBMCs. The origin of the receptors is a woman aged 40 to 50 in good health and CMV-seropositive. Both conserved end residues are part of each CDR3. Fields, in order: J gene, clone size, V gene, D gene, CDR3 protein, CDR3 DNA. D genes are given only for firm matches. A row's size may be missing; if present it is once, few, many or a size class.

J gene: TRBJ2-3
clone size: -
V gene: TRBV7-9
D gene: -
CDR3 protein: CASSSRLSTDTQYF
CDR3 DNA: TGTGCCAGCAGCTCCAGACTGAGCACAGATACGCAGTATTTT

J gene: TRBJ1-1
clone size: -
V gene: TRBV5-1
D gene: -
CDR3 protein: CASSLAGENTEAFF
CDR3 DNA: TGCGCCAGCAGCTTGGCCGGAGAGAACACTGAAGCTTTCTTT

J gene: TRBJ2-5
clone size: -
V gene: TRBV27
D gene: TRBD1
CDR3 protein: CASSSPTDRGLETQYF
CDR3 DNA: TGTGCCAGCAGTTCCCCAACCGACAGGGGGCTTGAGACCCAGTACTTC

J gene: TRBJ1-6
clone size: -
V gene: TRBV6-6
D gene: -
CDR3 protein: CASSYSGGRNSPLHF
CDR3 DNA: TGTGCCAGCAGTTACTCGGGGGGGCGGAATTCACCCCTCCACTTT

J gene: TRBJ2-7
clone size: -
V gene: TRBV5-1
D gene: -
CDR3 protein: CASSLGGSLTVYEQYF
CDR3 DNA: TGCGCCAGCAGCTTGGGGGGCTCTCTAACGGTCTACGAGCAGTACTTC

J gene: TRBJ2-1
clone size: -
V gene: TRBV29-1
D gene: TRBD1
CDR3 protein: CSGRDRGPYNEQFF
CDR3 DNA: TGCAGCGGGCGGGACAGGGGCCCCTACAATGAGCAGTTCTTC

J gene: TRBJ1-1
clone size: -
V gene: TRBV6-1
D gene: -
CDR3 protein: CASSSTGTEAFF
CDR3 DNA: TGTGCCAGCAGCTCGACGGGCACTGAAGCTTTCTTT

J gene: TRBJ2-6
clone size: -
V gene: TRBV5-1
D gene: TRBD1
CDR3 protein: CASSPTGGNSGANVLTF
CDR3 DNA: TGCGCCAGCAGCCCGACAGGGGGTAATTCTGGGGCCAACGTCCTGACTTTC

J gene: TRBJ2-2
clone size: -
V gene: TRBV4-3
D gene: -
CDR3 protein: CASSQEEAGRNTGELFF
CDR3 DNA: TGCGCCAGCAGCCAAGAGGAGGCAGGCAGAAACACCGGGGAGCTGTTTTTT

J gene: TRBJ2-4
clone size: few
V gene: TRBV28
D gene: -
CDR3 protein: CASSLILGVKNIQYF
CDR3 DNA: TGTGCCAGCAGTTTAATTCTAGGGGTGAAAAACATTCAGTACTTC

J gene: TRBJ2-7
clone size: -
V gene: TRBV9
D gene: -
CDR3 protein: CASSVGASSYEQYF
CDR3 DNA: TGTGCCAGCAGCGTAGGTGCGAGCTCCTACGAGCAGTACTTC

J gene: TRBJ1-2
clone size: -
V gene: TRBV2
D gene: TRBD1
CDR3 protein: CASSAEWTGGDGYTF
CDR3 DNA: TGTGCCAGCAGTGCCGAATGGACAGGGGGGGATGGCTACACCTTC

J gene: TRBJ1-5
clone size: once
V gene: TRBV6-5
D gene: -
CDR3 protein: CASSFARNQPQHF
CDR3 DNA: TGTGCCAGCAGTTTCGCGCGCAATCAGCCCCAGCATTTT

J gene: TRBJ1-2
clone size: -
V gene: TRBV15
D gene: -
CDR3 protein: CATSRVTEYPF
CDR3 DNA: TGTGCCACCAGCAGAGTGACAGAATACCCCTTC

J gene: TRBJ2-4
clone size: -
V gene: TRBV7-9
D gene: TRBD1
CDR3 protein: CSSSWTGGDGKNIQYF
CDR3 DNA: TGTTCCAGCAGCTGGACAGGGGGGGATGGCAAAAACATTCAGTACTTC

J gene: TRBJ2-4
clone size: -
V gene: TRBV5-8
D gene: -
CDR3 protein: CASSFRGVKNIQYF
CDR3 DNA: TGTGCCAGCAGCTTCCGGGGTGTCAAAAACATTCAGTACTTC

J gene: TRBJ2-7
clone size: few
V gene: TRBV21-1
D gene: -
CDR3 protein: CASIPLAGGYEQYF
CDR3 DNA: TGTGCCAGCATCCCCCTAGCGGGAGGGTACGAGCAGTACTTC

J gene: TRBJ1-3
clone size: once
V gene: TRBV5-1
D gene: -
CDR3 protein: CASSPVGGNTIYF
CDR3 DNA: TGCGCCAGCAGCCCGGTGGGAGGGAACACCATATATTTT

J gene: TRBJ2-7
clone size: -
V gene: TRBV2
D gene: -
CDR3 protein: CASSVRDTSYEQYF
CDR3 DNA: TGTGCCAGCAGTGTTCGGGACACATCCTACGAGCAGTACTTC

J gene: TRBJ1-4
clone size: -
V gene: TRBV6-5
D gene: -
CDR3 protein: CASSYSNQGWSEKLFF
CDR3 DNA: TGTGCCAGCAGTTACTCTAATCAGGGTTGGAGCGAAAAACTGTTTTTT

J gene: TRBJ2-3
clone size: few
V gene: TRBV7-9
D gene: TRBD2
CDR3 protein: CASSLVIAGVTDTQYF
CDR3 DNA: TGTGCCAGCAGCTTAGTTATAGCGGGGGTCACAGATACGCAGTATTTT

J gene: TRBJ2-7
clone size: -
V gene: TRBV18
D gene: TRBD1
CDR3 protein: CASSIPGQVDEQYF
CDR3 DNA: TGTGCCAGCTCGATTCCGGGACAGGTAGACGAGCAGTACTTC

J gene: TRBJ2-3
clone size: -
V gene: TRBV2
D gene: TRBD2
CDR3 protein: CASMSPSGTDTQYF
CDR3 DNA: TGTGCCAGCATGAGTCCTAGCGGGACAGATACGCAGTATTTT

J gene: TRBJ2-1
clone size: -
V gene: TRBV19
D gene: TRBD1
CDR3 protein: CASSEGQDPPEQFF
CDR3 DNA: TGTGCCAGTAGCGAGGGACAGGACCCCCCTGAGCAGTTCTTC

J gene: TRBJ1-5
clone size: once
V gene: TRBV5-1
D gene: TRBD1
CDR3 protein: CASSPTGWNQPQHF
CDR3 DNA: TGCGCCAGCAGTCCGACAGGGTGGAATCAGCCCCAGCATTTT

J gene: TRBJ2-5
clone size: -
V gene: TRBV19
D gene: -
CDR3 protein: CASSTRQGLGETQYF
CDR3 DNA: TGTGCCAGTAGTACCCGACAGGGACTTGGGGAGACCCAGTACTTC

J gene: TRBJ2-3
clone size: -
V gene: TRBV7-2
D gene: TRBD2
CDR3 protein: CASSYSSGSHTDTQYF
CDR3 DNA: TGTGCCAGCAGCTACTCTAGCGGGAGCCACACAGATACGCAGTATTTT

J gene: TRBJ1-5
clone size: -
V gene: TRBV9
D gene: -
CDR3 protein: CASSLAGEGNQPQHF
CDR3 DNA: TGTGCCAGCAGCTTAGCCGGGGAGGGGAATCAGCCCCAGCATTTT

J gene: TRBJ2-7
clone size: -
V gene: TRBV2
D gene: -
CDR3 protein: CASSEVLAGLYEQYF
CDR3 DNA: TGTGCCAGCAGTGAGGTTCTGGCGGGGCTCTACGAGCAGTACTTC

J gene: TRBJ2-7
clone size: few
V gene: TRBV4-3
D gene: -
CDR3 protein: CASSQEHFTYEQYF
CDR3 DNA: TGCGCCAGCAGCCAAGAGCACTTTACCTACGAGCAGTACTTC

J gene: TRBJ2-7
clone size: -
V gene: TRBV28
D gene: TRBD1
CDR3 protein: CASSYRGQGFWGEQYF
CDR3 DNA: TGTGCCAGCAGTTACCGGGGACAGGGCTTTTGGGGCGAGCAGTACTTC

J gene: TRBJ1-2
clone size: -
V gene: TRBV5-1
D gene: -
CDR3 protein: CASSFHRGGDGYTF
CDR3 DNA: TGCGCCAGCAGCTTCCACCGGGGGGGCGATGGCTACACCTTC

J gene: TRBJ2-7
clone size: -
V gene: TRBV7-8
D gene: TRBD2
CDR3 protein: CASSLELAGVHEQYF
CDR3 DNA: TGTGCCAGCAGCTTAGAACTAGCGGGAGTCCACGAGCAGTACTTC

J gene: TRBJ1-1
clone size: -
V gene: TRBV11-2
D gene: TRBD1
CDR3 protein: CASSLVPGQGAFF
CDR3 DNA: TGTGCCAGCAGCTTAGTACCCGGACAGGGTGCTTTCTTT

J gene: TRBJ2-2
clone size: -
V gene: TRBV5-8
D gene: -
CDR3 protein: CASKWGGLNTGELFF
CDR3 DNA: TGTGCCAGCAAATGGGGGGGGCTAAACACCGGGGAGCTGTTTTTT

J gene: TRBJ1-1
clone size: -
V gene: TRBV7-2
D gene: -
CDR3 protein: CASSLVSGDTEAFF
CDR3 DNA: TGTGCCAGCAGCTTAGTCTCGGGGGACACTGAAGCTTTCTTT

J gene: TRBJ2-3
clone size: -
V gene: TRBV7-3
D gene: TRBD2
CDR3 protein: CASSPGLAGTSSTDTQYF
CDR3 DNA: TGTGCCAGCAGCCCGGGACTAGCGGGTACCTCTAGCACAGATACGCAGTATTTT

J gene: TRBJ2-7
clone size: -
V gene: TRBV27
D gene: TRBD1
CDR3 protein: CASREDREHYEQYF
CDR3 DNA: TGTGCCAGCAGAGAGGACAGGGAGCACTACGAGCAGTACTTC

J gene: TRBJ2-7
clone size: -
V gene: TRBV15
D gene: -
CDR3 protein: CATSRERGLVYEQYF
CDR3 DNA: TGTGCCACCAGCAGAGAACGCGGGCTTGTTTACGAGCAGTACTTC

J gene: TRBJ1-1
clone size: few
V gene: TRBV19
D gene: TRBD1
CDR3 protein: CASRGQAGNTEAFF
CDR3 DNA: TGTGCCAGTAGGGGACAGGCGGGGAACACTGAAGCTTTCTTT

J gene: TRBJ2-5
clone size: -
V gene: TRBV19
D gene: -
CDR3 protein: CASSPIGGAETQYF
CDR3 DNA: TGTGCCAGTAGTCCGATTGGGGGGGCAGAGACCCAGTACTTC

J gene: TRBJ2-7
clone size: -
V gene: TRBV11-2
D gene: -
CDR3 protein: CASSSDRRLNYEQYF
CDR3 DNA: TGTGCCAGCAGCTCTGACAGGCGATTAAACTACGAGCAGTACTTC

J gene: TRBJ2-1
clone size: -
V gene: TRBV19
D gene: TRBD2
CDR3 protein: CASKVSGSFGNEQFF
CDR3 DNA: TGTGCCAGTAAGGTTAGCGGGAGTTTCGGGAATGAGCAGTTCTTC

J gene: TRBJ1-5
clone size: -
V gene: TRBV19
D gene: -
CDR3 protein: CASSMTGNSNQPQHF
CDR3 DNA: TGTGCCAGTAGTATGACCGGGAATAGCAATCAGCCCCAGCATTTT

J gene: TRBJ1-5
clone size: -
V gene: TRBV7-6
D gene: -
CDR3 protein: CASSPTENQPQNF
CDR3 DNA: TGTGCCAGCAGCCCGACAGAAAATCAGCCCCAGAATTTT

J gene: TRBJ2-1
clone size: -
V gene: TRBV7-9
D gene: TRBD2
CDR3 protein: CASSGTSGGAGGEQFF
CDR3 DNA: TGTGCCAGCAGTGGGACTAGCGGGGGGGCCGGGGGTGAGCAGTTCTTC

J gene: TRBJ2-1
clone size: -
V gene: TRBV10-3
D gene: TRBD1
CDR3 protein: CAISDGTGSDEQLF
CDR3 DNA: TGTGCCATCAGCGACGGGACAGGGAGCGATGAGCAGCTCTTC

J gene: TRBJ2-1
clone size: -
V gene: TRBV27
D gene: TRBD1
CDR3 protein: CASSPGTGARGQINEQFF
CDR3 DNA: TGTGCCAGCAGTCCTGGGACAGGGGCCAGGGGGCAAATCAATGAGCAGTTCTTC

J gene: TRBJ1-5
clone size: -
V gene: TRBV4-2
D gene: -
CDR3 protein: CASSQVQSTDNQPQNF
CDR3 DNA: TGTGCCAGCAGCCAAGTTCAGTCGACAGACAATCAGCCCCAGAATTTT

J gene: TRBJ2-6
clone size: -
V gene: TRBV4-3
D gene: TRBD1
CDR3 protein: CASSQGDRGLSGANVLTF
CDR3 DNA: TGCGCCAGCAGCCAGGGGGACAGGGGGCTCTCTGGGGCCAACGTCCTGACTTTC

J gene: TRBJ2-7
clone size: once
V gene: TRBV6-5
D gene: -
CDR3 protein: CASSASGEQYF
CDR3 DNA: TGTGCCAGCAGCGCCTCGGGCGAGCAGTACTTC

J gene: TRBJ1-2
clone size: few
V gene: TRBV4-3
D gene: -
CDR3 protein: CASSRDNNYGYTF
CDR3 DNA: TGCGCCAGCAGCCGGGACAATAACTATGGCTACACCTTC